A selection of T cell receptor beta chains follows, all from one sample in a study of cytomegalovirus exposure and HLA in healthy donors. Produced via immunoSEQ multiplex PCR; TCRdb's table is partial and in-frame only. Here the sample spans around 150,000 clones, 64% being singletons. Sequencing was carried out using PBMCs. The receptors come from a young woman in good health and CMV-seropositive. Each CDR3 is given with its conserved first and last residue. The order of the fields is clone size, V gene, J gene, D gene, CDR3 protein, CDR3 DNA. A D gene is named only where the DNA matches it firmly. The size of a clone is reported for some rows only, either as once, few or many, or as a class for expanded clones.

abundance: NA; v_gene: TRBV2; j_gene: TRBJ1-5; d_gene: NA; CDR3aa: CASRSRVYQPQHF; CDR3nt: TGTGCCAGTCGGTCACGGGTGTATCAGCCCCAGCATTTT
abundance: NA; v_gene: TRBV11-2; j_gene: TRBJ1-1; d_gene: NA; CDR3aa: CASSLGLRQLNTEAFF; CDR3nt: TGTGCCAGCAGCTTAGGCCTAAGACAGTTGAACACTGAAGCTTTCTTT
abundance: few; v_gene: TRBV5-1; j_gene: TRBJ2-7; d_gene: TRBD1; CDR3aa: CASSLPGGYEQYF; CDR3nt: TGCGCCAGCAGCTTGCCAGGGGGCTACGAGCAGTACTTC
abundance: NA; v_gene: TRBV25-1; j_gene: TRBJ2-7; d_gene: NA; CDR3aa: CASSDSLYSSSYEQYF; CDR3nt: TGTGCCAGCAGTGACTCCCTATACTCGAGCTCCTACGAGCAGTACTTC
abundance: NA; v_gene: TRBV30; j_gene: TRBJ1-5; d_gene: NA; CDR3aa: CAWSRGFQPQHF; CDR3nt: TGTGCCTGGTCTCGGGGTTTTCAGCCCCAGCATTTT
abundance: NA; v_gene: TRBV5-1; j_gene: TRBJ1-6; d_gene: NA; CDR3aa: CASSLGDTASPLHF; CDR3nt: TGCGCCAGCAGCTTAGGGGACACGGCTTCACCCCTCCACTTT
abundance: NA; v_gene: TRBV5-1; j_gene: TRBJ2-3; d_gene: NA; CDR3aa: CASSSVPPPSTDTQYF; CDR3nt: TGCGCCAGCAGCTCCGTCCCCCCCCCTAGCACAGATACGCAGTATTTT
abundance: NA; v_gene: TRBV7-9; j_gene: TRBJ1-6; d_gene: NA; CDR3aa: CASSGTTSRDSPLHF; CDR3nt: TGTGCCAGCAGCGGCACAACCTCGAGGGATTCACCCCTCCACTTT
abundance: NA; v_gene: TRBV30; j_gene: TRBJ2-7; d_gene: TRBD2; CDR3aa: CAWKREGRGLEQYF; CDR3nt: TGTGCCTGGAAACGGGAGGGCCGAGGTCTCGAGCAGTACTTC
abundance: few; v_gene: TRBV18; j_gene: TRBJ1-5; d_gene: NA; CDR3aa: CASSPQGPNQPQHF; CDR3nt: TGTGCCAGCTCACCGCAGGGTCCTAATCAGCCCCAGCATTTT